Below, 29 T cell receptor beta chains from the same sample are listed, as sequenced in a study of T cells in Graves' hyperthyroidism and ophthalmopathy (dated by TCRdb to the late 2010s). To prepare the library, multiplex PCR was applied. Instrument on record: Illumina HiSeq 2000. The TCR beta CDR3 regions were amplified from the RNA transcripts. For the first round of RT-PCR on the TCR CDR3, the HTBI primer set was used together with the Qiagen OneStep RT-PCR kit. TCRdb reprocessing: public reads trimmed at Q25 with fastp, clones called with MiXCR, in-frame beta chains kept. For every CDR3 protein sequence, its rows merge into one entry that carries the most common genes and DNA. The sample contains under 450,000 distinct CDR3 sequences, 17% of them found a single time. The ten most abundant clones make up almost 35% of the sample. The sample consisted of blood. The receptor set was obtained from a woman in her thirties with Graves' hyperthyroidism that later progressed to Graves' ophthalmopathy.

The V gene is TRBV3-1, the J gene TRBJ2-1, with 9 bases lining up with TRBD2. The V segment lost 4 bases and the J segment 3 bases; nucleotides outside the gene matches: 16. The CDR3 is made up of 19 amino acids. Germline-derived CDR1 and CDR2 are LGHDT and YNNKEL (reference sequence). CDR3 loop: CASSPGTGGRATNYNEQFF. For the CDR3, the DNA is TGTGCCAGCAGCCCTGGGACTGGCGGGAGGGCCACCAACTACAATGAGCAGTTCTTC.

This clonotype was observed at least ten times. Here the CDR3 DNA reads TGTGCCAGCAGCTTGGGGGGACAGGGCGCGGGCGAGCAGTACTTC. Protein: CASSLGGQGAGEQYF. V gene TRBV5-8 combines with J gene TRBJ2-7; TRBD1 matches at 9 bases. Per germline, CDR1 SGHTS and CDR2 YDEGEE. The J segment lost 6 bases and the V segment lost 0 bases, leaving 7 bases of the junction unmatched. The CDR3 has 15 residues.

V is TRBV6-4 and J is TRBJ2-1, with a weak D call TRBD1 (6 bases). The CDR3 loop spans 13 amino acids. The V end was cut by 3 bases, the J end by 3 bases, with 6 bases between. Germline CDR1 reads MRHNA; CDR2 reads SNTAGT. The CDR3 region has the DNA TGTGCCAGCAGTGAGGACAGCTACAATGAGCAGTTCTTC. Protein: CASSEDSYNEQFF.

Remarks on this clonotype: This may arise from a read error, as a much more abundant clone is one base away. The chain links TRBV11-2 to TRBJ2-7; tentatively, D is TRBD1 (7 bases). The CDR3 covers 15 residues. From germline, CDR1 is SGHAT and CDR2 FQNNGV. V lost 7 bases, J lost 2 bases, and 18 bases lay in between. The CDR3 nucleotides are TGTGCCAGCACCCTCGGGGGACAGCCCCCCTACGAGCAGTACTTC. Translation gives CASTLGGQPPYEQYF.

This clonotype was observed a handful of times. J is TRBJ2-3 and V is TRBV10-3; 10 bases align to TRBD2. The J segment lost 8 bases and the V segment lost 5 bases, leaving 10 bases of the junction unmatched. The CDR3 is made up of 15 amino acids. In germline, CDR1 is ENHRY, CDR2 SYGVKD. CDR3 in amino acids: CAISYSGGTQGTQYF. DNA for the CDR3: TGTGCCATCAGTTATAGCGGGGGGACTCAGGGTACGCAGTATTTT.

The chain couples TRBV18 to TRBJ1-1, with no clear D. CDR1 KGHSH and CDR2 LQKENI come from the germline V gene. Trimming removed 3 bases at V and 2 bases at J, with 13 bases between. The CDR3 loop spans 15 amino acids. CDR3 loop: CASSPTEGQNTEAFF. CDR3 coding DNA: TGTGCCAGCTCACCTACAGAAGGTCAAAACACTGAAGCTTTCTTT.

This clonotype showed up many times. The rearrangement joins TRBV7-9 to TRBJ2-7; D might be TRBD1 (5 bases). V was trimmed by 4 bases and J by 0 bases, leaving 10 bases between them. CDR3 size: 14 residues. Germline values: CDR1 SEHNR, CDR2 FQNEAQ (reference sequence). The CDR3 DNA reads TGTGCCAGCAGCTCGTCGACAGACTCCTACGAGCAGTACTTC. It codes for CASSSSTDSYEQYF.

The CDR3 DNA reads TGTGCCAGCAGTCCGGGACCGACGACCTATGGCTACACCTTC. It is translated as CASSPGPTTYGYTF. The genes are TRBV27 and TRBJ1-2; weak D call: TRBD1 (5 bases). Trimming removed 5 bases at V and 4 bases at J, with 14 bases between. There are 14 residues in the CDR3. From germline, CDR1 is MNHEY and CDR2 SMNVEV (reference sequence).

The rearrangement links TRBV28 to TRBJ1-1; possible D gene TRBD1, 5 bases. The ends were cut back, 8 bases at V and 0 bases at J, with 13 bases in the middle. The CDR3 has 14 amino acids. The germline V gene encodes CDR1 MDHEN and CDR2 SYDVKM. The CDR3 sequence is CASRTQGLNTEAFF. The CDR3 coding sequence is TGTGCCAGCCGTACCCAGGGATTGAACACTGAAGCTTTCTTT.

The chain joins TRBV19 to TRBJ1-2, with D uncertain. Germline CDR1 is LNHDA and CDR2 is SQIVND (reference sequence). The CDR3 consists of 14 residues. Trimming removed 7 bases from V and 6 bases from J, with 18 bases in between. CDR3 nucleotide sequence: TGTGCCAGTACCTCCTCGGCGGGGTCCGATGGCTACACCTTC. Residues: CASTSSAGSDGYTF.

This clonotype has a count of ten or more. The gene calls are TRBV20-1 and TRBJ2-5; 14 bases align to TRBD2. CDR3 size: 16 residues. J lost 1 base, V lost 5 bases, and 6 bases had no gene match. CDR1 DFQATT and CDR2 SNEGSKA come from the germline V gene (reference sequence). CDR3 region: CSADATSGRAQETQYF. CDR3 sequence (DNA): TGCAGTGCTGACGCGACTAGCGGGAGGGCCCAAGAGACCCAGTACTTC.

J is TRBJ2-3 and V is TRBV5-1; possibly TRBD1 or TRBD2 for D (5 bases each). The germline V gene has CDR1 SGHRS and CDR2 YFSETQ. CDR3 length: 14 amino acids. V lost 4 bases, J lost 2 bases, and 11 bases lay in between. The CDR3 reads CASSTRGDTDTQYF. The CDR3 DNA sequence: TGCGCCAGCAGCACCCGAGGGGACACAGATACGCAGTATTTT.

This clonotype was detected many times. This chain joins TRBV27 and TRBJ2-2, with D uncertain. Germline V gene sequence: CDR1 MNHEY, CDR2 SMNVEV (reference sequence). The CDR3 extends over 14 amino acids. V was clipped by 5 bases and J by 8 bases, with 15 bases between them. The CDR3: CASSPTPQGGELFF. The DNA of the CDR3 is TGTGCCAGCAGTCCCACTCCCCAAGGGGGGGAGCTGTTTTTT.

This clonotype was detected many times. The chain recombines TRBV2 with TRBJ1-6; unclear D gene. Trimming took 9 bases from V and 6 from J, leaving 12 bases between them. The germline gives CDR1 SNHLY, CDR2 FYNNEI. The CDR3 length is 13 residues. DNA for the CDR3: TGTGCCAGTCTAGGAGGGTTTAATTCACCCCTCCACTTT. Protein sequence: CASLGGFNSPLHF.

This clonotype showed up many times. The chain has TRBV29-1 and TRBJ1-2; D uncertain. The CDR3 runs to 14 residues. V lost 0 bases to trimming and J lost 7 bases, with 15 bases between them. From germline, CDR1 is SQVTM and CDR2 ANQGSEA. CDR3 DNA sequence: TGCAGCGTTGAAGATGGTGGGGTGGCAGGTGGCTACACCTTC. Its protein product is CSVEDGGVAGGYTF.

This clonotype was seen many times. V is TRBV20-1 and J is TRBJ2-7, with D maybe TRBD1 (5 bases). Trimming removed 3 bases from V and 4 bases from J, with 10 bases in between. This CDR3 is 12 amino acids long. Germline assignment: CDR1 DFQATT and CDR2 SNEGSKA (reference sequence). CDR3 amino acids: CSASKDMYEQYF. The CDR3 nucleotides read TGCAGTGCTAGTAAGGACATGTACGAGCAGTACTTC.

The chain recombines TRBV27 with TRBJ2-1; TRBD2 is a possible D gene (6 bases). V lost 3 bases to trimming and J lost 5 bases, with 14 bases between them. The V gene's germline CDR1 is MNHEY and CDR2 SMNVEV (reference sequence). CDR3 size: 15 residues. The CDR3 DNA sequence: TGTGCCAGCAGTTTCAGGACGGCGGGGAACAATGAGCAGTTCTTC. Translated: CASSFRTAGNNEQFF.

There are many counts of this clonotype. The chain uses TRBV12-3 or TRBV12-4 and TRBJ1-2; weak D call: TRBD1 (5 bases). Trimming pared 6 bases from V and 4 bases from J, leaving 15 bases between. The CDR3 has 14 amino acids. The CDR3 sequence: CASSGTKSFYGYTF. For the CDR3, the DNA is TGTGCCAGCAGCGGGACCAAGAGCTTCTATGGCTACACCTTC.

V is TRBV29-1 and J is TRBJ1-1; D is undetermined. CDR1 is SQVTM and CDR2 is ANQGSEA in the germline V gene. V lost 3 bases and J lost 1, with 9 bases in between. The CDR3 sequence is 13 residues long. This chain's CDR3 is CSVDLAGNTEAFF. CDR3 nucleotide sequence: TGCAGCGTTGACTTGGCAGGGAACACTGAAGCTTTCTTT.

This clonotype was detected many times. The chain joins TRBV3-1 to TRBJ1-1; 7 bases agree with TRBD1. CDR1 LGHDT and CDR2 YNNKEL come from the germline V gene (reference sequence). Germline trimming cut 3 bases from V and 4 bases from J; bases unmatched to any gene: 5. The CDR3 covers 14 residues. CDR3 DNA sequence: TGTGCCAGCAGCCAGCTACAGGGGACCACTGAAGCTTTCTTT. Amino acids: CASSQLQGTTEAFF.

The V call is TRBV20-1, the J call TRBJ1-5; D is unresolved. In germline, CDR1 is DFQATT, CDR2 SNEGSKA (reference sequence). V was cut by 6 bases and J by 0 bases, with 12 bases left in between. This CDR3 region has 14 residues. CDR3 coding DNA: TGCAGTGCGGCCCAGGATTATAGCAATCAGCCCCAGCATTTT. Protein: CSAAQDYSNQPQHF.

There are a few counts of this clonotype. The chain joins TRBV7-8 to TRBJ1-2, with TRBD1 matching 9 bases. This CDR3 has 13 residues. Germline lookup yields CDR1 SGHVS and CDR2 FQNEAQ. V gave up 11 bases and J gave up 6 bases; unmatched junction bases: 10. The CDR3 protein is CASTGTGFNGYTF. The CDR3, as DNA: TGTGCCTCGACCGGGACAGGGTTCAATGGCTACACCTTC.

This clonotype has ten or more counts. The V gene is TRBV7-9, the J gene TRBJ2-7; TRBD1 matches at 11 bases. Trimming removed 5 bases from V and 4 bases from J; junction bases left unmatched: 7. CDR3 size: 15 residues. Germline V gene lookup returns CDR1 SEHNR and CDR2 FQNEAQ (reference sequence). CDR3 nucleotides: TGTGCCAGCAGCCCGAGGACAGGGGGCACGTACGAGCAGTACTTC. Protein: CASSPRTGGTYEQYF.

This clonotype was counted at least ten times. V and J are TRBV5-1 and TRBJ1-1; no firm D call. Between the trimmed V and J ends, which lost 1 base and 1 base, there was a span of 11 bases. Germline V gene lookup returns CDR1 SGHRS and CDR2 YFSETQ. CDR3 length equals 15 residues. The CDR3 sequence: CASSLYGARNTEAFF. The CDR3 DNA follows: TGCGCCAGCAGCTTGTACGGTGCGCGGAACACTGAAGCTTTCTTT.

The DNA of the CDR3 is TGTGCCTGGAGTTTAGCGGGAACAGATACGCAGTATTTT. Protein sequence: CAWSLAGTDTQYF. The chain carries TRBV30 and TRBJ2-3; TRBD2 matches 8 bases. Looked up from germline, CDR1 is GTSNPN and CDR2 is SVGIG (reference sequence). V dropped 2 bases and J dropped 3; count of bases not matched to a gene: 1. CDR3 length: 13 amino acids.

The sample holds many counts of this clonotype. The rearrangement links TRBV28 to TRBJ2-7, with a weak D call TRBD1 (6 bases). V gave up 2 bases and J gave up 2 bases, with 10 bases separating them. The CDR3 sequence is 14 residues long. Germline V gives CDR1 MDHEN, CDR2 SYDVKM. The CDR3: CASSLTGSAYEQYF. Here the CDR3 DNA reads TGTGCCAGCAGTTTAACAGGGTCGGCCTACGAGCAGTACTTC.

This sequence joins TRBV6-2 or TRBV6-3 and TRBJ2-2, with 8 bases identical to TRBD1. Germline assignment: CDR1 MNHEY and CDR2 SVGEGT. Trimming took 6 bases from V and 1 from J; bases not matched to a gene: 7. This CDR3 has 16 amino acids. CDR3 sequence reads: CASRPRTGMNTGELFF. CDR3 nucleotide sequence: TGTGCCAGCAGACCTCGGACAGGGATGAACACCGGGGAGCTGTTTTTT.

This clonotype has more than one count but fewer than ten. The rearrangement links TRBV14 to TRBJ1-5; D is undetermined. CDR1 and CDR2 from the germline V gene are SGHDN and FVKESK. The CDR3 covers 18 residues. Trimming took 0 bases from V and 0 from J, leaving 15 bases between them. This CDR3 is CASSQEGWRRGSNQPQHF. The DNA of the CDR3 is TGTGCCAGCAGCCAAGAAGGATGGAGGCGAGGTAGCAATCAGCCCCAGCATTTT.

This chain uses TRBV28 with TRBJ1-5; a possible D gene is TRBD1 (6 bases). V shed 6 bases and J shed 0 bases, with 18 bases lying between them. The CDR3 is made up of 17 amino acids. The germline gives CDR1 MDHEN, CDR2 SYDVKM. The CDR3 loop reads CASSTDEQGYSNQPQHF. DNA for the CDR3: TGTGCCAGCAGCACTGACGAACAGGGTTATAGCAATCAGCCCCAGCATTTT.